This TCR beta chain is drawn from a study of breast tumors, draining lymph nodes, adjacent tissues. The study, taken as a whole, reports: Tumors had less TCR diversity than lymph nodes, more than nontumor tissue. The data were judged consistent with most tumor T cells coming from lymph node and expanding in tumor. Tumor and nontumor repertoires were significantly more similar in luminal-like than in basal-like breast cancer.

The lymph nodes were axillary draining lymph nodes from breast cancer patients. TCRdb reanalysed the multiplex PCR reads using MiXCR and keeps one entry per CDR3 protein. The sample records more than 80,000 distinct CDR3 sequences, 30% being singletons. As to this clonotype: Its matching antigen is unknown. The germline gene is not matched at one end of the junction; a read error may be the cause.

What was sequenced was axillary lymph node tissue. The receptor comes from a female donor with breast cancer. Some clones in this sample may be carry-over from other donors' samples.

As DNA, the CDR3 is TGTGCCAGCAGCCAAGCCGCTCCTTCCAGCTCCTATAATCCACCCCTCCACTTT. This encodes CASSQAAPSSSYNPPLHF. This chain joins TRBV7-2 and TRBJ1-6, with D hard to call. CDR1 SGHTA and CDR2 FQGNSA come from the germline V gene. The CDR3 is 18 residues long.